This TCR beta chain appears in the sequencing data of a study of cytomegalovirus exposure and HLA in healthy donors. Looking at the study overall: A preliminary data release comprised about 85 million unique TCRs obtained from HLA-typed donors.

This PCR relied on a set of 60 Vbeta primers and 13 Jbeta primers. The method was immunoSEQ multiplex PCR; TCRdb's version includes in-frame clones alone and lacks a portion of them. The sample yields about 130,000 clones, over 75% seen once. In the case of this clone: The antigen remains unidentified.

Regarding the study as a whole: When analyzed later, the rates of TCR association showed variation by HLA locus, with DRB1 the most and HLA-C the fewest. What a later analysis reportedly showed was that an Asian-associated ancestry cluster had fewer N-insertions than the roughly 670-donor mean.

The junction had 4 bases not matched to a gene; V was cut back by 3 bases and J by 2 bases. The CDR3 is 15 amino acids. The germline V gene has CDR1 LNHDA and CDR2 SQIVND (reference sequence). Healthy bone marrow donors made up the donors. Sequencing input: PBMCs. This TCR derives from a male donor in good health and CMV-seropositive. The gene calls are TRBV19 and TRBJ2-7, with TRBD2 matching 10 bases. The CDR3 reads CASSIASGGTYEQYF. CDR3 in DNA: TGTGCCAGTAGTATCGCTAGCGGGGGTACCTACGAGCAGTACTTC.